The rows below give T cell receptor beta chains drawn from one sample of a study of cytomegalovirus exposure and HLA in healthy donors. Libraries were prepared by immunoSEQ multiplex PCR; TCRdb keeps only in-frame clonotypes and omits some of them. The sample totals approximately 120,000 clones. The sample consisted of PBMCs. Every receptor here comes from a man aged 25 to 40 in good health and CMV-seronegative. Each CDR3 is given with its conserved first and last residue. Fields, in order: D gene, V gene, J gene, CDR3 DNA, CDR3 protein. The D gene is left open where the match is weak.

d_gene: .; v_gene: TRBV19; j_gene: TRBJ1-3; CDR3nt: TGTGCCAGTAGTGGCGGGGGTTTCTTCTCTGGAAACACCATATATTTT; CDR3aa: CASSGGGFFSGNTIYF
d_gene: .; v_gene: TRBV4-1; j_gene: TRBJ2-3; CDR3nt: TGCGCCAGCAGCCAAACAGGGCTTGGCACAGATACGCAGTATTTT; CDR3aa: CASSQTGLGTDTQYF
d_gene: .; v_gene: TRBV5-5; j_gene: TRBJ1-2; CDR3nt: TGTGCCAGCACCTTCTTCCGCGTCTCAGGCTATGGCTACACCTTC; CDR3aa: CASTFFRVSGYGYTF
d_gene: .; v_gene: TRBV30; j_gene: TRBJ2-2; CDR3nt: TGTGCCTGGGCCGGGGGACAGAGGAACACCGGGGAGCTGTTTTTT; CDR3aa: CAWAGGQRNTGELFF
d_gene: TRBD1; v_gene: TRBV5-6; j_gene: TRBJ1-5; CDR3nt: TGTGCCAGCAGCTTGGGGGACAGGGAGAGCCAGCCCCAGCATTTT; CDR3aa: CASSLGDRESQPQHF
d_gene: .; v_gene: TRBV7-2; j_gene: TRBJ2-7; CDR3nt: TGTGCCAGCAGCTTAGGTTGGGGGCAAACCTACGAGCAGTACTTC; CDR3aa: CASSLGWGQTYEQYF
d_gene: .; v_gene: TRBV5-4; j_gene: TRBJ2-1; CDR3nt: TGTGCCAGCAGCGCCGGCGGGACTCAAGAGCAGTTCTTC; CDR3aa: CASSAGGTQEQFF
d_gene: .; v_gene: TRBV18; j_gene: TRBJ2-3; CDR3nt: TGTGCCAGCCTTAGCACAGATACGCAGTATTTT; CDR3aa: CASLSTDTQYF
d_gene: TRBD2; v_gene: TRBV6-6; j_gene: TRBJ2-5; CDR3nt: TGTGCCAGCAGCGACAGAGCGGGAGGTACAGAAGAGACCCAGTACTTC; CDR3aa: CASSDRAGGTEETQYF
d_gene: .; v_gene: TRBV4-1; j_gene: TRBJ1-4; CDR3nt: TGCGCCAGCAGCCAAGATGGGTTGGGGGCACCTAATGAAAAACTGTTTTTT; CDR3aa: CASSQDGLGAPNEKLFF
d_gene: TRBD2; v_gene: TRBV30; j_gene: TRBJ2-5; CDR3nt: TGTGCCTGGAGTGCGGGGACGGGGGGTGAGACCCAGTACTTC; CDR3aa: CAWSAGTGGETQYF
d_gene: .; v_gene: TRBV6-1; j_gene: TRBJ2-3; CDR3nt: TGTGCCAGCAGTGATTTGGAGCAGGGTTCAGATACGCAGTATTTT; CDR3aa: CASSDLEQGSDTQYF
d_gene: .; v_gene: TRBV11-2; j_gene: TRBJ2-5; CDR3nt: TGTGCCAGCAGCTTAAACTTCGATCGGAGGGAGACCCAGTACTTC; CDR3aa: CASSLNFDRRETQYF
d_gene: TRBD1; v_gene: TRBV7-8; j_gene: TRBJ2-1; CDR3nt: TGTGCCAGCAGCTTCCCGGGACAGGGTCACAATGAGCAGTTCTTC; CDR3aa: CASSFPGQGHNEQFF
d_gene: .; v_gene: TRBV30; j_gene: TRBJ2-2; CDR3nt: TGTGCCGGCGACGCGTCAGGGTGGGACACCGGGGAGCTGTTTTTT; CDR3aa: CAGDASGWDTGELFF
d_gene: .; v_gene: TRBV9; j_gene: TRBJ2-7; CDR3nt: TGTGCCAGCAGCGTATCAGGTCAGGCTACCTACGAGCAGTACTTC; CDR3aa: CASSVSGQATYEQYF
d_gene: TRBD1; v_gene: TRBV7-2; j_gene: TRBJ1-1; CDR3nt: TGTGCCAGCAGCTCGCCTTCCGGACAGGGGGCGAGATGGGCTTTCTTT; CDR3aa: CASSSPSGQGARWAFF
d_gene: TRBD1; v_gene: TRBV5-4; j_gene: TRBJ2-1; CDR3nt: TGTGCCAGCAGTAGATACTTGGGACAGGGATTTAATGAGCAGTTCTTC; CDR3aa: CASSRYLGQGFNEQFF
d_gene: TRBD1; v_gene: TRBV6-5; j_gene: TRBJ1-5; CDR3nt: TGTGCCAGCATCCCTTGGACAGGGGATCAGCCCCAGCATTTT; CDR3aa: CASIPWTGDQPQHF
d_gene: .; v_gene: TRBV5-1; j_gene: TRBJ2-5; CDR3nt: TGCGCCAGCAGCTTACACGGGATCCAAGAGACCCAGTACTTC; CDR3aa: CASSLHGIQETQYF
d_gene: .; v_gene: TRBV4-1; j_gene: TRBJ1-1; CDR3nt: TGCGCCAGCAGCCAAGAGGCTTGGGAGGTCGGGAACACTGAAGCTTTCTTT; CDR3aa: CASSQEAWEVGNTEAFF
d_gene: TRBD1; v_gene: TRBV7-8; j_gene: TRBJ2-2; CDR3nt: TGTGCCAGCAGCCCCGGGGGACAGGGAGGAAGGCCCACCGGGGAGCTGTTTTTT; CDR3aa: CASSPGGQGGRPTGELFF
d_gene: TRBD2; v_gene: TRBV25-1; j_gene: TRBJ2-3; CDR3nt: TGTGCCAGCAGTCCCCTAGCGGGGACAGATACGCAGTATTTT; CDR3aa: CASSPLAGTDTQYF
d_gene: .; v_gene: TRBV19; j_gene: TRBJ1-5; CDR3nt: TGTGCCAGTAGAAAACAGGGAGAGAGCAATCAGCCCCAGCATTTT; CDR3aa: CASRKQGESNQPQHF
d_gene: TRBD1; v_gene: TRBV27; j_gene: TRBJ1-2; CDR3nt: TGTGCCAGCAGTTTTAAAGCGGACAGGGCCGCCTACACCTTC; CDR3aa: CASSFKADRAAYTF
d_gene: TRBD1; v_gene: TRBV6-1; j_gene: TRBJ2-7; CDR3nt: TGTGCCAGCAGTGCCTTAGGGGGCGATCGGTACGAGCAGTACTTC; CDR3aa: CASSALGGDRYEQYF
d_gene: .; v_gene: TRBV4-1; j_gene: TRBJ2-3; CDR3nt: TGCGCCAGCAGCCCCTCCCTGTGGGGAGGCCTCCCAGATACGCAGTATTTT; CDR3aa: CASSPSLWGGLPDTQYF